This T cell receptor (beta chain) derives from a study of cytomegalovirus exposure and HLA in healthy donors. Findings and limits, study-wide: In the 95 to 150 validation repertoires, about 94% of cluster scores exceeded 0, per a later analysis. According to the study, roughly 160 TCR beta chains were cytomegalovirus-associated. For cytomegalovirus status, the classifier reportedly gave diagnoses with high specificity and sensitivity. Testing in vitro showed a few CMV-associated chains specific for CMV antigens.

This CDR3 is built from 16 residues. V was shortened by 6 bases and J by 0 bases, with 15 bases between the two germline ends. The V gene's germline CDR1 is LNHDA and CDR2 SQIVND (reference sequence). Sequenced by immunoSEQ multiplex PCR; TCRdb stores in-frame clones only, minus some. This table has 150,000 to 200,000 clones, 75% to 90% appearing once. As concerns this clone: Its antigen is unknown.

The rearrangement uses TRBV19 and TRBJ2-1; D is unresolved. Source material: PBMCs. This TCR was sampled from a man aged 18 to 30 in good health and CMV-seropositive. CDR3 sequence (DNA): TGTGCCAGTAGCTGGGCCGCAGGTTCCTCCTACAATGAGCAGTTCTTC. Protein: CASSWAAGSSYNEQFF.